This T cell receptor beta chain was identified during a study of T cell responses to AZD1222 COVID-19 vaccine. Points from the study as a whole: Only 5 or 6 individuals given AZD1222 were seropositive at baseline. Donor demographics were predominantly white British with a female majority; clonal diversity may be underestimated. Among vaccine-associated CD4 TCRs, coverage spanned spike, with dominance at 160-218 and 743-854. Repertoire samples came only from after the peak T cell response.

Produced via immunoSEQ multiplex PCR; TCRdb's table is partial and in-frame only. The data contain 110,000 to 150,000 clones, 75% to 90% of them singletons. For this clone: As yet, its antigen is unknown.

V dropped 4 bases and J dropped 3 bases, with 12 bases sitting between them. The length of the CDR3 is 14 residues. Germline CDR1 reads SQVTM; CDR2 reads ANQGSEA. The V call is TRBV29-1, the J call TRBJ2-2, with D maybe TRBD2 (5 bases). The TCR originated in an adult in good health. Sequences were derived from peripheral blood, sampled on day 0 of AZD1222 vaccination. CDR3 sequence: CSVGRAAYTGELFF. The CDR3 DNA reads as TGCAGCGTTGGAAGAGCGGCGTACACCGGGGAGCTGTTTTTT.